What follows are 30 T cell receptor beta chains derived from one specimen sequenced in a study of cytomegalovirus exposure and HLA in healthy donors. The PCR used 60 Vbeta and 13 Jbeta primers. This table comes from immunoSEQ multiplex PCR, and its TCRdb copy is limited to in-frame clones, with some not included. The profile shows around 76,000 clones, 78% of them singletons. Sequenced input: PBMCs. These receptors came from a man between 40 and 49 years old in good health and CMV-seronegative.

The rearrangement uses TRBV27 and TRBJ1-2; D unresolved. V gave up 10 bases and J gave up 3 bases, with 12 bases separating them. The CDR3 is 12 residues long. Germline CDR1 and CDR2: MNHEY and SMNVEV (reference sequence). This CDR3 is CAIREGYYGYTF. CDR3 sequence (DNA): TGTGCCATCCGGGAGGGTTACTATGGCTACACCTTC.

The gene calls are TRBV28 and TRBJ2-7; 9 positions agree with TRBD2. The trim removed 1 base at V and 6 bases at J, leaving 7 bases unmatched. Germline V CDR1 and CDR2: MDHEN, SYDVKM. This CDR3 contains 15 residues. The CDR3 loop is CASSLSSSGSVEQYF. CDR3 coding DNA: TGTGCCAGCAGTTTATCAAGTAGCGGGAGCGTCGAGCAGTACTTC.

J is TRBJ2-5 and V is TRBV5-4; perhaps TRBD1 as D (6 bases). This CDR3 contains 13 residues. CDR1 is SGHNT, CDR2 YYREEE, per germline (reference sequence). The V gene lost 2 bases and the J gene lost 2 bases, with 7 bases spanning the gap. As DNA, the CDR3 is TGTGCCAGCAGCTTCAGGGGACAAGAGACCCAGTACTTC. This translates into CASSFRGQETQYF. Together with reference TRBV5-4 and TRBJ2-5, the CDR3 gives the full variable domain: ETGVTQSPTHLIKTRGQQVTLRCSSQSGHNTVSWYQQALGQGPQFIFQYYREEENGRGNFPPRFSGLQFPNYSSELNVNALELDDSALYLCASSFRGQETQYFGPGTRLLVL.

The chain couples TRBV9 to TRBJ2-2; TRBD2 agrees at 7 bases. The junction had 10 bases not matched to a gene; V was cut back by 0 bases and J by 2 bases. Germline V gives CDR1 SGDLS, CDR2 YYNGEE. The CDR3 length is 18 residues. CDR3 bases: TGTGCCAGCAGCGTAGCAGAAATGGTAGCGGGTAACACCGGGGAGCTGTTTTTT. It is translated as CASSVAEMVAGNTGELFF.

V is TRBV5-1 and J is TRBJ2-5, with 8 bases lining up with TRBD1. This CDR3 contains 16 residues. With 2 bases clipped from V and 3 bases from J, the junction kept 9 bases outside the gene matches. CDR1 and CDR2 from the germline V gene are SGHRS and YFSETQ. CDR3 nucleotides: TGCGCCAGCAGCTTCCCCCTAGGACAGGGAGAAGAGACCCAGTACTTC. Amino acids: CASSFPLGQGEETQYF.

V is TRBV6-1 and J is TRBJ2-7; TRBD1 might be the D (6 bases). The CDR3 spans 15 residues. Trimming took off 6 bases at V and 5 bases at J, with 20 bases between the two ends. The germline V gene has CDR1 MNHNS and CDR2 SASEGT. The DNA of the CDR3 is TGTGCCAGCAGGCTAGGGGGATTCGAAGCAGACGAGCAGTACTTC. Residues: CASRLGGFEADEQYF.

Regarding this clone: One end of the junction fails to match germline, which may point to a read error. The chain employs TRBV9 and TRBJ2-6; possible D gene TRBD1, 6 bases. This CDR3 contains 18 residues. Germline V gives CDR1 SGDLS, CDR2 YYNGEE. CDR3 DNA sequence: TGTGCCAGCAGCGTAGCCTCCTGGGGCGGCTTGGGGGCCAACGGCCTGACTTTC. Protein: CASSVASWGGLGANGLTF.

This chain connects TRBV14 to TRBJ1-3, with no clear D. Germline CDR1 reads SGHDN; CDR2 reads FVKESK. CDR3 length: 14 residues. The ends were cut back, 4 bases at V and 0 bases at J, with 7 bases in the middle. CDR3 in amino acids: CASSRTASGNTIYF. CDR3 in DNA: TGTGCCAGCAGCCGCACTGCCTCTGGAAACACCATATATTTT. The entire variable domain, with the rest obtained from reference TRBV14 and TRBJ1-3, is as follows: EAGVTQFPSHSVIEKGQTVTLRCDPISGHDNLYWYRRVMGKEIKFLLHFVKESKQDESGMPNNRFLAERTGGTYSTLKVQPAELEDSGVYFCASSRTASGNTIYFGEGSWLTVV.

Regarding this clone: The germline gene is not matched at one end of the junction; a read error may be the cause. The chain employs TRBV7-9 and TRBJ2-4, with 8 bases identical to TRBD2. This CDR3 is 17 amino acids long. CDR1 is SEHNR, CDR2 FQNEAQ, per germline (reference sequence). CDR3 protein: CSSSFIPEAGDKNIQYF. For the CDR3, the DNA is TGTTCCAGCAGCTTCATTCCGGAAGCGGGAGACAAAAACATTCAGTACTTC.

The chain has TRBV19 and TRBJ1-5; TRBD1 matches at 12 bases. There are 16 residues in the CDR3. The V gene's germline CDR1 is LNHDA and CDR2 SQIVND (reference sequence). With 4 bases clipped from V and 2 bases from J, the junction kept 3 bases outside the gene matches. CDR3 residues: CASSTGTGGRNQPQHF. As DNA, the CDR3 is TGTGCCAGTAGTACTGGGACAGGGGGCCGCAATCAGCCCCAGCATTTT.

This chain connects TRBV7-8 to TRBJ1-2; 9 bases map to TRBD1. V was clipped by 5 bases and J by 4 bases; unmatched bases: 8. The CDR3 consists of 15 residues. Germline assignment: CDR1 SGHVS and CDR2 FQNEAQ. This chain's CDR3 is CASSPDRGIGYGYTF. In DNA form, the CDR3 reads TGTGCCAGCAGCCCAGACAGGGGGATAGGCTATGGCTACACCTTC.

J is TRBJ2-2 and V is TRBV7-9; 10 nucleotides agree with TRBD2. CDR1 and CDR2 (germline): SEHNR, FQNEAQ (reference sequence). The V segment lost 5 bases and the J segment 7 bases; nucleotides outside the gene matches: 10. This CDR3 contains 16 residues. DNA for the CDR3: TGTGCCAGCAGCGAACCCCTAGCGGGAGTGGGCGGGGAGCTGTTTTTT. This translates into CASSEPLAGVGGELFF.

This chain uses TRBV19 with TRBJ1-1; maybe TRBD1 (5 bases). The V gene's germline CDR1 is LNHDA and CDR2 SQIVND (reference sequence). The V end lost 3 bases, the J end lost 3 bases, and 11 bases lay between the germline ends. The CDR3 covers 14 residues. The CDR3 nucleotides read TGTGCCAGTAGTATTCGGGGAGGGGACACTGAAGCTTTCTTT. Translation: CASSIRGGDTEAFF. Full variable domain (outside the CDR3, taken from reference TRBV19 and TRBJ1-1): DGGITQSPKYLFRKEGQNVTLSCEQNLNHDAMYWYRQDPGQGLRLIYYSQIVNDFQKGDIAEGYSVSREKKESFPLTVTSAQKNPTAFYLCASSIRGGDTEAFFGQGTRLTVV.

The V gene is TRBV9, the J gene TRBJ2-7; a weak D match, TRBD2 (7 bases). The CDR3 spans 14 residues. Trimming pared 4 bases from V and 7 bases from J, leaving 18 bases between. CDR1 SGDLS and CDR2 YYNGEE come from the germline V gene. CDR3 region: CASSPGAGAREQYF. The CDR3 region has the DNA TGTGCCAGCAGCCCAGGGGCGGGGGCGCGAGAGCAGTACTTC.

The CDR3 DNA reads TGCAGCGCTCTAACAGGGTGGGGTTTGGACGAGCAGTACTTC. It is translated as CSALTGWGLDEQYF. The chain uses TRBV29-1 and TRBJ2-7, with D perhaps matching TRBD1 (6 bases). Germline values: CDR1 SQVTM, CDR2 ANQGSEA. Trimming took off 7 bases at V and 5 bases at J, with 21 bases between the two ends. CDR3 size: 14 residues.

The V call is TRBV27, the J call TRBJ2-7; TRBD2 aligns across 8 bases. Germline V CDR1 and CDR2: MNHEY, SMNVEV (reference sequence). Germline trimming cut 5 bases from V and 3 bases from J; bases unmatched to any gene: 6. The CDR3 spans 14 residues. The CDR3: CASSLRGGRYEQYF. In DNA form, the CDR3 reads TGTGCCAGCAGTCTACGGGGGGGACGCTACGAGCAGTACTTC.

About this clone: Compared with germline, one end of the junction differs, possibly owing to a read error. V and J are TRBV29-1 and TRBJ2-6; possibly TRBD1 for D (5 bases). The CDR3 sequence is 14 residues long. CDR1 is SQVTM and CDR2 is ANQGSEA in the germline V gene. CDR3 residues: CSVHSRSGANGLTF. DNA for the CDR3: TGCAGCGTCCATTCACGCTCTGGGGCCAACGGCCTGACTTTC.

This rearrangement joins TRBV27 to TRBJ2-5; TRBD1 agrees at 7 bases. Germline V CDR1 and CDR2: MNHEY, SMNVEV (reference sequence). This CDR3 contains 15 residues. The V and J ends lost 7 bases and 2 bases, in that order; junction bases with no gene match: 10. CDR3 sequence (DNA): TGTGCCAGCAAAAACTACCGGGACAGACAAGAGACCCAGTACTTC. Translated, it gives CASKNYRDRQETQYF.

The chain recombines TRBV18 with TRBJ1-4; D is uncertain. The CDR3 has 15 amino acids. Germline V gives CDR1 KGHSH, CDR2 LQKENI. Trimming stripped 6 bases from V and 0 bases from J, with 11 bases between. Here the CDR3 DNA reads TGTGCCAGCTCCCCCCTGCCGGCAACTAATGAAAAACTGTTTTTT. Translated: CASSPLPATNEKLFF.

This chain joins TRBV28 and TRBJ2-6; 10 bases agree with TRBD1. From germline, CDR1 is MDHEN and CDR2 SYDVKM. The junction had 8 bases not matched to a gene; V was cut back by 3 bases and J by 0 bases. This CDR3 is built from 19 residues. The CDR3, as DNA: TGTGCCAGCAGTTTGGGGGGGGACAGGGGACCCTCTGGGGCCAACGTCCTGACTTTC. This gives the protein CASSLGGDRGPSGANVLTF. Using reference TRBV28 and TRBJ2-6 for the parts outside the CDR3, the full variable domain is DVKVTQSSRYLVKRTGEKVFLECVQDMDHENMFWYRQDPGLGLRLIYFSYDVKMKEKGDIPEGYSVSREKKERFSLILESASTNQTSMYLCASSLGGDRGPSGANVLTFGAGSRLTVL.

The gene calls are TRBV19 and TRBJ1-4; D is uncertain. CDR3 length: 14 residues. V was clipped by 7 bases and J by 5 bases, with 14 bases between them. Germline V gives CDR1 LNHDA, CDR2 SQIVND (reference sequence). The CDR3 coding sequence is TGTGCCAGTAAGAGGGAAGAGGCGAATGAAAAACTGTTTTTT. This translates into CASKREEANEKLFF. Variable domain in full (rest from reference TRBV19 and TRBJ1-4): DGGITQSPKYLFRKEGQNVTLSCEQNLNHDAMYWYRQDPGQGLRLIYYSQIVNDFQKGDIAEGYSVSREKKESFPLTVTSAQKNPTAFYLCASKREEANEKLFFGSGTQLSVL.

This chain links TRBV16 with TRBJ1-2; D unresolved. Trimming removed 0 bases from V and 0 bases from J, with 8 bases in between. This CDR3 spans 15 amino acids. Germline V CDR1 and CDR2: KGHSY, FQNENV. The CDR3 DNA follows: TGTGCCAGCAGCCAATCGCAATCAGCTAACTATGGCTACACCTTC. It translates to CASSQSQSANYGYTF.

The genes are TRBV5-1 and TRBJ2-7; 9 nucleotides line up with TRBD1. Germline CDR1 and CDR2: SGHRS and YFSETQ. V lost 5 bases, J lost 5 bases, and 8 bases stayed unmatched. CDR3 length: 14 amino acids. CDR3 nucleotide sequence: TGCGCCAGCAGAAAGGGGACAGGGAGCGACGAGCAGTACTTC. Protein product: CASRKGTGSDEQYF.

The chain combines TRBV6-6 with TRBJ1-1, with TRBD1 matching over 7 bases. CDR3 length: 14 amino acids. Germline CDR1 is MNHNY and CDR2 is SVGAGI (reference sequence). J lost 5 bases, V lost 5 bases, and 8 bases had no gene match. CDR3 coding DNA: TGTGCCAGCAGTACGGGAGGGGGCCTGACTGAAGCTTTCTTT. Protein: CASSTGGGLTEAFF.

In its sample, this clone was seen once. The chain recombines TRBV28 with TRBJ2-2, with 7 bases aligning to TRBD1. Germline assignment: CDR1 MDHEN and CDR2 SYDVKM. This CDR3 contains 15 residues. V trimming: 3 bases; J trimming: 5 bases; junction bases outside the gene matches: 6. The CDR3 region has the DNA TGTGCCAGCAGTTTTGAGGGGGCGCATACCGGGGAGCTGTTTTTT. Translation: CASSFEGAHTGELFF.

The chain is built from TRBV6-5 and TRBJ2-7; D ambiguous. This CDR3 contains 14 residues. Between the trimmed V and J ends, which lost 6 bases and 4 bases, there was a span of 16 bases. Germline V gives CDR1 MNHEY, CDR2 SVGAGI. The CDR3 here is CASRRSSRLYEQYF. The DNA of the CDR3 is TGTGCCAGCAGGAGAAGTAGCCGACTTTACGAGCAGTACTTC.

There are a few counts of this clone. The V call is TRBV6-5, the J call TRBJ2-7; TRBD1 agrees at 7 bases. The V and J ends lost 6 bases and 3 bases, in that order; junction bases with no gene match: 5. CDR1 and CDR2 (germline): MNHEY, SVGAGI. The CDR3 is 13 residues long. CDR3: CASSTGTDYEQYF. In DNA, the CDR3 is TGTGCCAGCAGCACCGGGACAGACTACGAGCAGTACTTC.

The chain combines TRBV7-6 with TRBJ1-4, with a tentative D call TRBD1 (5 bases). Trimming cost V 2 bases and J 3 bases, with 19 bases left between them. Germline-derived CDR1 and CDR2 are SGHVS and FNYEAQ. This CDR3 has 18 residues. The CDR3 sequence is CASSLLDPGPIANEKLFF. DNA of the CDR3: TGTGCCAGCAGCTTATTAGACCCAGGGCCTATCGCTAATGAAAAACTGTTTTTT.

There are a few counts of this clone. V and J are TRBV5-1 and TRBJ2-7; perhaps TRBD1 as D (6 bases). This CDR3 has 14 amino acids. V shed 4 bases and J shed 2 bases, with 13 bases lying between them. Looked up from germline, CDR1 is SGHRS and CDR2 is YFSETQ. CDR3 nucleotide sequence: TGCGCCAGCAGCAGTGGGGACACCACCTACGAGCAGTACTTC. Protein product: CASSSGDTTYEQYF.

V gene TRBV28 combines with J gene TRBJ2-7, with D unresolved. The germline CDR1 and CDR2 sequences are MDHEN and SYDVKM. Trimming left V 5 bases short and J 3 bases short, with 14 bases between. This CDR3 region has 14 residues. CDR3 sequence: CASSPPRQLYEQYF. CDR3 nucleotides: TGTGCCAGCAGTCCTCCGCGGCAGCTCTACGAGCAGTACTTC.